This passage covers 27 T cell receptor beta chains from one sample sequenced in a study of tumor and adjacent non-tumor tissue in lung cancer (dated by TCRdb to about 2018). Library construction relied on multiplex PCR. Sequencing was carried out with an Illumina HiSeq 2500. TCRbeta libraries were constructed through three rounds of nested PCR with primers (Table S4) according to protocols adapted from ARM-PCR. TCRdb ran its own pipeline on the public reads, namely fastp trimming at Q25 and MiXCR clone calling, and kept in-frame beta chains. Rows with a matching CDR3 protein are joined into one entry that keeps the most common DNA and genes. Across this sample there are some 80,000 distinct CDR3 sequences, with roughly 72% seen only once. The ten largest clones take up 8% to 9.5% of the sample. RNA was extracted from bulk unsorted tissue and checked for quality with a NanoDrop ND-1000 and an Agilent 2100.

The sequencing input was lung tumor tissue. The receptor source for this set is a woman aged 40 to 50 with non-small cell lung cancer.

The gene calls are TRBV29-1 and TRBJ2-1; possibly TRBD2 for D (6 bases). Germline values: CDR1 SQVTM, CDR2 ANQGSEA. This CDR3 has 14 amino acids. This CDR3 is CNVTSGFSYNEQFF. In nucleotides, the CDR3 is TGCAATGTGACTAGTGGTTTTTCTTACAATGAGCAGTTCTTC.

V and J are TRBV19 and TRBJ1-1; TRBD1 aligns across 9 bases. CDR1 and CDR2 (germline): LNHDA, SQIVND (reference sequence). The CDR3 extends over 15 amino acids. J was trimmed by 5 bases and V by 5 bases; bases with no gene match: 9. The CDR3 loop is CASSAQGAGNTEAFF. CDR3 nucleotides: TGTGCCAGTAGTGCACAGGGGGCTGGGAATACTGAAGCTTTCTTT.

The chain is built from TRBV2 and TRBJ1-6; 7 bases line up with TRBD1. J gave up 6 bases and V 2 bases, and 4 bases lay outside the gene matches. The CDR3 extends over 15 amino acids. Per the germline V gene, CDR1 is SNHLY and CDR2 is FYNNEI. CDR3 sequence reads: CASSELYRGNSPLHF. As DNA, the CDR3 is TGTGCCAGCAGTGAATTGTACAGGGGTAATTCACCCCTCCACTTT.

This clonotype was picked up one time. At one end the junction does not follow the germline gene, possibly because of a read error. The chain uses TRBV6-1 and TRBJ2-1; 7 bases are a match to TRBD1. The CDR3 spans 15 residues. The germline CDR1 and CDR2 sequences are MNHNS and SASEGT. CDR3 protein: CASELTGLGAIEEFF. In DNA form, the CDR3 reads TGTGCCAGCGAGTTGACAGGGCTTGGGGCAATTGAGGAGTTCTTC.

A word on this clonotype: The conserved final phenylalanine or tryptophan is absent from the CDR3, which likely points to a read error. The chain is built from TRBV29-1 and TRBJ2-7, with 8 bases aligning to TRBD1. Germline-derived CDR1 and CDR2 are SQVTM and ANQGSEA. CDR3 length: 13 residues. CDR3 loop: CNVMTGVPYEQYI. The CDR3 DNA follows: TGCAACGTGATGACAGGGGTTCCCTACGAGCAGTACATC.

J is TRBJ2-2 and V is TRBV12-3 or TRBV12-4, with D possibly TRBD2 on 6 matching bases. Trimming took 6 bases from V and 6 from J, leaving 14 bases between them. The CDR3 totals 14 residues. This CDR3 is CASRPGLNPGELFF. The CDR3 coding sequence is TGTGCCAGCAGACCGGGACTTAACCCCGGGGAGCTGTTTTTT.

The chain links TRBV11-3 to TRBJ2-7; 8 nucleotides line up with TRBD2. V gave up 10 bases and J gave up 6 bases; unmatched junction bases: 14. This CDR3 contains 14 residues. In germline, CDR1 is SGHNT, CDR2 YENEEA. This chain's CDR3 is CANGPPGGVCEQYF. CDR3 in DNA: TGTGCCAACGGCCCCCCGGGGGGGGTGTGCGAGCAGTACTTC.

This clonotype was found once. The junction departs from germline at one end; a sequencing error may be responsible. This rearrangement joins TRBV11-2 to TRBJ1-2, with TRBD1 as a possible D gene (6 bases). The CDR3 is made up of 14 amino acids. CDR1 and CDR2 (germline): SGHAT, FQNNGV. CDR3 loop: CASRGQTFLYGYNF. The CDR3 nucleotides are TGTGCCAGCCGAGGACAGACCTTCCTCTATGGCTACAACTTC. Supplemented by reference TRBV11-2 and TRBJ1-2, the full variable domain reads EAGVAQSPRYKIIEKRQSVAFWCNPISGHATLYWYQQILGQGPKLLIQFQNNGVVDDSQLPKDRFSAERLKGVDSTLKIQPAKLEDSAVYLCASRGQTFLYGYNFGSGTRLTVV.

As regards this clonotype: An end of the junction differs from the germline gene, which may be a read error. This chain connects TRBV11-2 to TRBJ1-1; D is uncertain. There are 12 residues in the CDR3. Germline CDR1 and CDR2: SGHAT and FQNNGV. CDR3 amino acids: CACRLQHAAAFF. The CDR3, as DNA: TGTGCCTGCAGGCTCCAACACGCAGCAGCTTTCTTT.

As concerns this clonotype: Here the CDR3 omits its conserved ending phenylalanine or tryptophan, so a read error is the likely source. The chain uses TRBV11-1 and TRBJ1-1; D call uncertain. The CDR3 extends over 13 amino acids. The V gene's germline CDR1 is SGHAT and CDR2 FQDESV (reference sequence). Here the CDR3 reads CVVERIRNTEAFL. CDR3 nucleotides: TGTGTAGTAGAACGGATAAGAAACACAGAAGCTTTCTTG.

About this clonotype itself: Lacking the conserved final phenylalanine or tryptophan, this CDR3 likely reflects a read error. The rearrangement joins TRBV29-1 to TRBJ2-5, with 9 bases aligning to TRBD2. Germline trimming cut 7 bases from V and 7 bases from J; bases unmatched to any gene: 4. The CDR3 has 11 amino acids. Germline CDR1 reads SQVTM; CDR2 reads ANQGSEA. CDR3 loop: CSGKREATQYL. DNA for the CDR3: TGCAGCGGAAAGCGGGAGGCGACCCAGTACTTA.

Notes on this clonotype: A read error is possible here, since a much larger clone lies one base away. Because it lacks the conserved phenylalanine or tryptophan at the end, this CDR3 is likely a read error. This chain uses TRBV7-8 with TRBJ2-3; 9 nucleotides line up with TRBD1. Trimming cost V 4 bases and J 0 bases; bases outside gene matches: 2. The CDR3 is 15 amino acids. Looked up from germline, CDR1 is SGHVS and CDR2 is FQNEAQ. CDR3 nucleotides: TGTGCCAGCAGCTCGGGACAGGGAAGCACAGATACGCAGTATTTG. Translating gives CASSSGQGSTDTQYL.

This clonotype has just one count. The junction departs from the called germline gene at one end, perhaps through a read error. The V call is TRBV2, the J call TRBJ1-3, with D tentatively TRBD1 (6 bases). This CDR3 contains 17 residues. The germline V gene has CDR1 SNHLY and CDR2 FYNNEI. CDR3 coding DNA: TGTGCCATCAGTGATCGGGGGGGCCTTAGCTCTGGAAACACCTTATATTTT. Its protein product is CAISDRGGLSSGNTLYF.

This clonotype showed up many times. The CDR3 region is CSVEESRASYEQYF. The CDR3 region has the DNA TGCAGCGTTGAAGAGAGTAGGGCCAGCTACGAGCAGTACTTC. V is TRBV29-1 and J is TRBJ2-7; D unresolved. V was pared by 0 bases and J by 3 bases, with 12 bases between. The CDR3 runs to 14 residues. Germline values: CDR1 SQVTM, CDR2 ANQGSEA.

Concerning this clonotype itself: The conserved phenylalanine or tryptophan is not found at the CDR3 terminus, so this likely reflects a read error. Because the CDR3's place on the DNA is in doubt, the DNA is left out and the CDR3 is given as listed by TCRdb. The chain joins TRBV11-2 to TRBJ2-5; the table assigns TRBD2, which was not confirmed against the DNA. The CDR3 has 14 residues if both end residues are counted. Germline CDR1 and CDR2: SGHAT and FQNNGV. CDR3: CASSSGAFQETQYL.

A word on this clonotype: A much larger clone differs by one base, so this may be a read error. The V and J genes are TRBV20-1 and TRBJ2-5; D is ambiguous. The CDR3 consists of 14 residues. Per germline, CDR1 DFQATT and CDR2 SNEGSKA (reference sequence). V dropped 4 bases and J dropped 4 bases, with 16 bases sitting between them. The DNA of the CDR3 is TGCAGTGCTAACCGAGAGGCTATGGGAGAGACCCAGTACTTC. Its protein product is CSANREAMGETQYF.

The V and J genes are TRBV4-1 and TRBJ2-3, with 11 bases matching TRBD1. Trimming cost V 1 base and J 6 bases; bases outside gene matches: 12. The CDR3 totals 18 residues. Germline V gene data show CDR1 as MGHRA and CDR2 as YSYEKL. In nucleotides, the CDR3 is TGCGCCAGCAGCCAAGCTCACATCGGGACAGGGGGAACTGATACGCAGTATTTT. Translating it yields CASSQAHIGTGGTDTQYF.

With regard to this clonotype: This is likely a read error, given that the CDR3 carries no conserved phenylalanine or tryptophan at its end. V is TRBV11-2 and J is TRBJ2-3, with D perhaps TRBD1 (6 bases). The CDR3 runs to 14 residues. Germline values: CDR1 SGHAT, CDR2 FQNNGV. Trimming left V 5 bases short and J 11 bases short, with 20 bases between. The CDR3 bases are TGTGCCAGCAGCCGCACGTGCACGGACAGTAGGCAGTATCTT. It specifies CASSRTCTDSRQYL.

Turning to this clonotype: One end of the junction fails to match germline, which may point to a read error. The rearrangement links TRBV5-4 to TRBJ2-3; TRBD2 agrees at 10 bases. Germline assignment: CDR1 SGHNT and CDR2 YYREEE (reference sequence). The CDR3 has 14 amino acids. The CDR3 loop is CASSTLAGAGTQYF. The CDR3 nucleotides are TGCGCCAGCAGCACCCTAGCGGGAGCGGGTACGCAGTATTTT.

Note on this clonotype: Its ends do not fully match the called genes, so a read error is possible. The rearrangement uses TRBV29-1 and TRBJ2-7, with TRBD1 identical over 8 bases. Germline CDR1 is SQVTM and CDR2 is ANQGSEA. This CDR3 spans 13 amino acids. DNA for the CDR3: TGCAGCGTTACTCCCGGGACAGGCTATGAGCAATACTTC. It codes for CSVTPGTGYEQYF.

This clonotype is a singleton in its sample. A read error may produce the germline difference seen at one junction end. The V and J genes are TRBV5-1 and TRBJ2-1, with 12 bases matching TRBD2. The CDR3 is 17 amino acids. From germline, CDR1 is SGHRS and CDR2 YFSETQ. The CDR3 loop reads CASSLALASGRAGEHFF. The CDR3 DNA follows: TGTGCCAGCAGCTTGGCCTTAGCTAGCGGGAGGGCCGGTGAGCACTTCTTC.

This clonotype was recorded many times. The rearrangement uses TRBV19 and TRBJ1-1; D may be TRBD1 (5 bases). The germline V gene has CDR1 LNHDA and CDR2 SQIVND (reference sequence). Trimming removed 4 bases from V and 1 base from J, with 13 bases in between. CDR3 size: 15 residues. The CDR3 here is CASSSRQKRNTEAFF. Written as DNA, the CDR3 is TGTGCCAGTAGTAGCCGACAGAAAAGGAACACTGAAGCTTTCTTT. The full variable domain, with the rest looked up from reference TRBV19 and TRBJ1-1, is DGGITQSPKYLFRKEGQNVTLSCEQNLNHDAMYWYRQDPGQGLRLIYYSQIVNDFQKGDIAEGYSVSREKKESFPLTVTSAQKNPTAFYLCASSSRQKRNTEAFFGQGTRLTVV.

Concerning this clonotype itself: The junction shows a germline mismatch at one end, possibly a read error. The chain carries TRBV6-5 and TRBJ2-3; D may be TRBD1 or TRBD2 (5 bases each). This CDR3 spans 16 amino acids. Looked up from germline, CDR1 is MNHEY and CDR2 is SVGAGI. The CDR3 nucleotides read TGTGCCAGCAGCCGGGCAGGGAGAATTCGCACAGATACACAGTATTTT. This sequence encodes CASSRAGRIRTDTQYF.

The sample holds a few counts of this clonotype. Being one base from a much bigger clone, this may be a read error. The chain combines TRBV29-1 with TRBJ1-2; no firm D call. The V gene lost 2 bases and the J gene lost 1 base, with 11 bases spanning the gap. Germline CDR1 SQVTM, CDR2 ANQGSEA. CDR3 size: 14 residues. Written as DNA, the CDR3 is TGCAGCGTTGAACAGGACTCCCTTAACTATGGCTACACCTTC. It codes for CSVEQDSLNYGYTF.

With respect to this clonotype: At one of its ends the junction is not consistent with the germline gene, which may arise from a read error. This sequence joins TRBV6-2 or TRBV6-3 and TRBJ2-3; the match to TRBD2 covers 9 bases. CDR1 is MNHEY and CDR2 is SVGEGT in the germline V gene. This CDR3 is built from 18 residues. Here the CDR3 DNA reads TGTGCCGGCAGTTACAGTAGCGGGGGCCCCACTAGCACAGATACGCAGTATTTT. Protein sequence: CAGSYSSGGPTSTDTQYF.

In the case of this clonotype: One end of the junction does not line up with germline, which may come from a read error. The chain couples TRBV29-1 to TRBJ1-1; D is possibly TRBD1 (6 bases). The CDR3 consists of 18 residues. Germline V gene lookup returns CDR1 SQVTM and CDR2 ANQGSEA. The CDR3 coding sequence is TGCAGCGTTGAAGGGGGGTTCAGCAGGGGAGAGATTGACGCTGAAGTTTTCTTT. Protein sequence: CSVEGGFSRGEIDAEVFF.

The chain couples TRBV11-3 to TRBJ2-1, with 10 bases that match TRBD1. The CDR3 is made up of 14 amino acids. Germline V CDR1 and CDR2: SGHNT, YENEEA. The CDR3 reads CACSPGQGDNEQFF. For the CDR3, the DNA is TGTGCATGCAGCCCCGGACAGGGGGACAATGAGCAGTTCTTC.